These 24 T cell receptor beta chains were all obtained from the same sample, sequenced in a study of PD-1 blockade in mismatch repair-deficient tumors. Assay used: immunoSEQ multiplex PCR; TCRdb lists only in-frame clones, some missing. Of about 51,000 clones in the sample, about 84% were seen once. The sequences come from peripheral blood, collected less than 21 weeks after starting pembrolizumab. The receptors derive from an adult with mismatch repair-deficient cancer.

The chain has TRBV9 and TRBJ1-6; TRBD1 might be the D (5 bases). The V and J ends lost 7 bases and 6 bases respectively, with 20 bases between them. Germline V gives CDR1 SGDLS, CDR2 YYNGEE. The CDR3 contains 16 residues. The CDR3 spells CASSPDVGGSNSPLHF. In nucleotides, the CDR3 is TGTGCCAGCTCCCCCGACGTCGGGGGGTCTAATTCACCCCTCCACTTT.

This chain uses TRBV7-6 with TRBJ2-1; no clear D. This CDR3 contains 15 residues. With 1 base removed from V and 6 bases from J, the gap between germline ends came to 13 bases. Germline V gene lookup returns CDR1 SGHVS and CDR2 FNYEAQ. The CDR3 protein is CASSLGTEKFNEQFF. CDR3 nucleotides: TGTGCCAGCAGCTTAGGGACCGAGAAGTTCAATGAGCAGTTCTTC.

The chain employs TRBV11-2 and TRBJ2-3, with TRBD2 matching over 8 bases. The V segment lost 5 bases and the J segment 1 base; nucleotides outside the gene matches: 14. The V gene's germline CDR1 is SGHAT and CDR2 FQNNGV. The length of the CDR3 is 18 residues. The CDR3 here is CASSNSGRSGLGTDTQYF. The DNA of the CDR3 is TGTGCCAGCAGCAACAGCGGGAGATCAGGGTTGGGCACAGATACGCAGTATTTT.

This clone was detected only once. V is TRBV29-1 and J is TRBJ2-1; 9 nucleotides match TRBD2. The CDR3 runs 15 residues. CDR1 and CDR2 (germline): SQVTM, ANQGSEA. The V gene end was trimmed by 5 bases and the J gene end by 3 bases; junction bases not matched to a gene: 8. The CDR3 here is CSVLGPSGVYNEQFF. The CDR3 bases are TGCAGCGTTTTGGGGCCTAGCGGGGTCTACAATGAGCAGTTCTTC.

The chain carries TRBV18 and TRBJ1-1, with D maybe TRBD1 (5 bases). The V gene lost 3 bases and the J gene lost 5 bases, with 19 bases spanning the gap. The CDR3 has 16 amino acids. Germline V gene sequence: CDR1 KGHSH, CDR2 LQKENI. CDR3 loop: CASSPLEGQGKTEAFF. CDR3 nucleotide sequence: TGTGCCAGCTCACCGCTGGAAGGCCAGGGTAAGACTGAAGCTTTCTTT.

The V and J genes are TRBV7-2 and TRBJ2-5; D may be TRBD1 (6 bases). Trimming took off 3 bases at V and 8 bases at J, with 13 bases between the two ends. Germline CDR1 reads SGHTA; CDR2 reads FQGNSA. The CDR3 consists of 13 residues. The CDR3 is CASSLGQGFTQYF. The CDR3 DNA reads TGTGCCAGCAGCTTGGGGCAGGGGTTTACCCAGTACTTC.

This CDR3 reads CASSLQGRENQPQHF. In DNA, the CDR3 is TGTGCCAGCAGTTTACAGGGAAGGGAAAATCAGCCCCAGCATTTT. The rearrangement uses TRBV6-6 and TRBJ1-5, with a weak D call TRBD1 (6 bases). The ends were cut back, 4 bases at V and 4 bases at J, with 14 bases in the middle. The CDR3 loop spans 15 amino acids. Germline V gene data show CDR1 as MNHNY and CDR2 as SVGAGI (reference sequence).

This chain uses TRBV30 with TRBJ2-7, with TRBD2 matching 13 bases. The V gene's germline CDR1 is GTSNPN and CDR2 SVGIG (reference sequence). V dropped 5 bases and J dropped 4; count of bases not matched to a gene: 8. This CDR3 has 15 residues. For the CDR3, the DNA is TGTGCCTGGCAGGCTGGGACTAGCGGGACGTACGAGCAGTACTTC. It encodes CAWQAGTSGTYEQYF. The variable domain in full, completed from reference TRBV30 and TRBJ2-7, reads SQTIHQWPATLVQPVGSPLSLECTVEGTSNPNLYWYRQAAGRGLQLLFYSVGIGQISSEVPQNLSASRPQDRQFILSSKKLLLSDSGFYLCAWQAGTSGTYEQYFGPGTRLTVT.

This chain joins TRBV19 and TRBJ1-3, with D possibly TRBD1 on 5 matching bases. In germline, CDR1 is LNHDA, CDR2 SQIVND (reference sequence). The V and J ends lost 6 bases and 3 bases respectively, with 18 bases between them. The CDR3 has 16 residues. In nucleotides, the CDR3 is TGTGCCAGTAGCTCTGATACAGGACTAGGTGGAAACACCATATATTTT. Translated, it gives CASSSDTGLGGNTIYF.

This clone is a singleton in its sample. The rearrangement links TRBV29-1 to TRBJ2-7, with 7 bases fitting TRBD2. CDR3 length: 11 residues. CDR1 and CDR2 from the germline V gene are SQVTM and ANQGSEA. Trimming cost V 0 bases and J 7 bases; bases outside gene matches: 0. In DNA form, the CDR3 reads TGCAGCGTTGAAGAAGCGGGGGAGCAGTACTTC. Translating it yields CSVEEAGEQYF.

V usage is TRBV7-9 and J usage is TRBJ2-7; 7 bases fit TRBD2. CDR1 is SEHNR and CDR2 is FQNEAQ in the germline V gene (reference sequence). There are 15 residues in the CDR3. Trimming removed 5 bases from V and 3 bases from J; junction bases left unmatched: 10. The CDR3 DNA is TGTGCCAGCAGCCGGGGACTACTCTTTGACTACGAGCAGTACTTC. Translation gives CASSRGLLFDYEQYF.

This clone was seen once. This rearrangement joins TRBV7-9 to TRBJ1-4, with 9 bases that match TRBD1. Germline CDR1 SEHNR, CDR2 FQNEAQ (reference sequence). There are 14 residues in the CDR3. V was pared by 7 bases and J by 8 bases, with 8 bases of the junction left unmatched. CDR3 coding DNA: TGTGCCAGCACCACCGGGACAGGGCCCGAAAAACTGTTTTTT. As protein: CASTTGTGPEKLFF.

This sequence joins TRBV2 and TRBJ2-7; possibly TRBD2 for D (6 bases). The germline gives CDR1 SNHLY, CDR2 FYNNEI. V gave up 1 base and J gave up 3 bases, with 10 bases separating them. The CDR3 covers 14 residues. The CDR3 is CASSEGAGIYEQYF. The DNA for the CDR3 is TGTGCCAGCAGTGAAGGGGCGGGGATCTACGAGCAGTACTTC.

V gene TRBV15 combines with J gene TRBJ2-1; 11 bases map to TRBD2. With 1 base clipped from V and 3 bases from J, the junction kept 5 bases outside the gene matches. Looked up from germline, CDR1 is LNHNV and CDR2 is YYDKDF (reference sequence). The CDR3 extends over 17 amino acids. CDR3 bases: TGTGCCACCAGCAGAGGGATGACTAGCGGGATCTACAATGAGCAGTTCTTC. This gives the protein CATSRGMTSGIYNEQFF.

The rearrangement joins TRBV7-3 to TRBJ2-7, with D maybe TRBD1 (5 bases). Trimming shortened V by 6 bases and J by 0 bases, and 18 bases separated the two germline ends. Germline V lookup: CDR1 SGHTA, CDR2 FQGTGA. This CDR3 has 16 amino acids. The CDR3 nucleotides read TGTGCCAGCAGGCCCGATGGGTTAGGGGACTCCTACGAGCAGTACTTC. Translating it yields CASRPDGLGDSYEQYF.

The V gene is TRBV2, the J gene TRBJ2-1; 7 bases line up with TRBD2. CDR1 is SNHLY, CDR2 FYNNEI, per germline. The J segment lost 6 bases and the V segment lost 3 bases, leaving 8 bases of the junction unmatched. This CDR3 comprises 15 residues. This CDR3 is CASSETSTWGNEQFF. Here the CDR3 DNA reads TGTGCCAGCAGTGAGACTAGCACCTGGGGCAATGAGCAGTTCTTC.

The chain is built from TRBV4-1 and TRBJ2-6; D is ambiguous. Germline V gives CDR1 MGHRA, CDR2 YSYEKL. This CDR3 contains 16 residues. V lost 1 base and J 1 base, leaving 8 bases between the germline ends. The CDR3 region is CASSQAPTSGANVLTF. CDR3 nucleotide sequence: TGCGCCAGCAGCCAAGCTCCCACGTCTGGGGCCAACGTCCTGACTTTC.

The chain has TRBV7-9 and TRBJ1-4; maybe TRBD1 (5 bases). The germline V and J ends were trimmed by 2 bases and 4 bases, with 20 bases remaining between them. The CDR3 runs to 18 residues. Germline V CDR1 and CDR2: SEHNR, FQNEAQ (reference sequence). CDR3 amino acids: CASSLNVRGLEHNEKLFF. CDR3 in DNA: TGTGCCAGCAGCTTAAACGTGAGGGGTCTGGAACATAATGAAAAACTGTTTTTT.

The V call is TRBV5-4, the J call TRBJ1-1, with a weak D call TRBD1 (6 bases). Germline CDR1 SGHNT, CDR2 YYREEE (reference sequence). V lost 3 bases to trimming and J lost 1 base, with 13 bases between them. The CDR3 contains 15 residues. The CDR3 nucleotides read TGTGCCAGCAGCTCCCAGATGACAGGGAACACTGAAGCTTTCTTT. Its translation is CASSSQMTGNTEAFF.

The chain joins TRBV7-8 to TRBJ2-1, with D uncertain. The CDR3 extends over 15 amino acids. Germline V gives CDR1 SGHVS, CDR2 FQNEAQ. Trimming pared 1 base from V and 11 bases from J, leaving 18 bases between. CDR3 protein: CASSLGDRARKKQFF. For the CDR3, the DNA is TGTGCCAGCAGCTTAGGGGATAGGGCTCGAAAGAAGCAGTTCTTC.

The CDR3 region is CASSLVGNADTQYF. Here the CDR3 DNA reads TGTGCCAGCAGCTTGGTCGGGAATGCAGATACGCAGTATTTT. The rearrangement links TRBV5-8 to TRBJ2-3; D is perhaps TRBD2 (5 bases). The V end was cut by 0 bases, the J end by 4 bases, with 9 bases between. The CDR3 extends over 14 amino acids. Germline V gives CDR1 SGHTS, CDR2 YDEGEE.

The rearrangement links TRBV30 to TRBJ2-2; D is uncertain. V lost 0 bases to trimming and J lost 4 bases, with 6 bases between them. Germline V gene data show CDR1 as GTSNPN and CDR2 as SVGIG (reference sequence). The CDR3 runs 13 residues. The CDR3 region is CAWSVGFTGELFF. In DNA, the CDR3 is TGTGCCTGGAGTGTTGGGTTCACCGGGGAGCTGTTTTTT.

The chain links TRBV7-3 to TRBJ2-1, with 7 positions matching TRBD2. Germline V gene sequence: CDR1 SGHTA, CDR2 FQGTGA. V lost 9 bases, J lost 6 bases, and 5 bases stayed unmatched. The CDR3 consists of 12 residues. The CDR3 loop is CASQGGTNEQFF. The DNA for the CDR3 is TGTGCCAGTCAGGGAGGGACCAATGAGCAGTTCTTC.

This chain uses TRBV19 with TRBJ1-2, with a possible D match to TRBD1 (5 bases). V was cut by 5 bases and J by 0 bases, with 13 bases left in between. Germline-derived CDR1 and CDR2 are LNHDA and SQIVND (reference sequence). This CDR3 region has 15 residues. CDR3 residues: CASSLDSRSNYGYTF. DNA of the CDR3: TGTGCCAGTAGTCTCGACAGCCGTTCTAACTATGGCTACACCTTC.